The source of this T cell receptor (beta chain) is a study of brain T cells in children with intractable seizures. The CDR3 sequence is 17 residues long. The V and J ends lost 5 bases and 3 bases respectively, with 22 bases between them. The germline gives CDR1 MNHEY, CDR2 SMNVEV (reference sequence). Sequenced by immunoSEQ multiplex PCR; TCRdb stores in-frame clones only, minus some. The sample lists about 320,000 clones; approximately 93% were seen once. Time point: blood from clinic visit 5 months post-surgery; TSC patient then seizure free. Sequencing was limited to surgery cases with top T cell transcript signatures in brain tissue.

J is TRBJ1-1 and V is TRBV27; maybe TRBD1 (6 bases). The receptor's source is a boy younger than two with tuberous sclerosis and intractable seizures. Material: peripheral blood, obtained 4 to 5 months after surgery. The CDR3 region has the DNA TGTGCCAGCAGTCCCGTCTTGAGACAGGATGGGGACACTGAAGCTTTCTTT. As protein: CASSPVLRQDGDTEAFF.